This T cell receptor (beta chain) comes out of a study of Graves' ophthalmopathy and Graves' hyperthyroidism. Diagnosis relied on clinical symptoms, serum thyroxine, TRAb, thyroid ultrasound and orbital computed tomography. CDR3 length: 13 residues. Germline lookup yields CDR1 SQVTM and CDR2 ANQGSEA. V gave up 6 bases and J gave up 2 bases; unmatched junction bases: 1. The study amplified TCR beta CDR3 regions using RNA transcripts. Second-round multiplex PCR followed a first-round RT-PCR using HTBI primers. A single record per CDR3 protein comes from TCRdb applying MiXCR to the multiplex PCR reads. The profile shows over a million distinct CDR3 sequences, roughly two fifths of them singletons.

Sample: peripheral blood or thyroid tissue (not recorded which). The TCR originated in an adult man with Graves' hyperthyroidism. V gene TRBV29-1 combines with J gene TRBJ2-7; 13 nucleotides align to TRBD2. CDR3 sequence: CSVTSGRAYEQYF. The CDR3 DNA sequence: TGCAGCGTCACTAGCGGGAGGGCCTACGAGCAGTACTTC.